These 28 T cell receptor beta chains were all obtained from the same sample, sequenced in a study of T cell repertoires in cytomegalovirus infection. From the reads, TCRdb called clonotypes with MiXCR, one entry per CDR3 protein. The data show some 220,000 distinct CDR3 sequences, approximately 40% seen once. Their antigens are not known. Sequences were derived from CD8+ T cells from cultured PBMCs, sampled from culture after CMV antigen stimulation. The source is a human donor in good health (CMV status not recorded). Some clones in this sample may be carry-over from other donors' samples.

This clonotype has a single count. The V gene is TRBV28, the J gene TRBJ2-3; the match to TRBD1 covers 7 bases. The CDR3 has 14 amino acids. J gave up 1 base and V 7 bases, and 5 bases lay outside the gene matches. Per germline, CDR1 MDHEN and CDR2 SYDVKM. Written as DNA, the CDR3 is TGTGCCAGCACCCTTGGGACAGGCACAGATACGCAGTATTTT. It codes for CASTLGTGTDTQYF.

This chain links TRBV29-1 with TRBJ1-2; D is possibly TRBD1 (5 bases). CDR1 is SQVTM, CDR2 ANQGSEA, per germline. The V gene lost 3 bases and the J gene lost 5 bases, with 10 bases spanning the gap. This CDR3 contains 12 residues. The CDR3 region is CSVEGVRYGYTF. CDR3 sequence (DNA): TGCAGCGTTGAGGGGGTTCGGTATGGCTACACCTTC.

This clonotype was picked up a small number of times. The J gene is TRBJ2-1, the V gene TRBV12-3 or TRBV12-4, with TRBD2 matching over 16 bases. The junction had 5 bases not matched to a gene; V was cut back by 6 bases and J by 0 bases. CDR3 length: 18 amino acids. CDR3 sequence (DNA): TGTGCCAGCAGCTCGGGACTAGCGGGGGGGAGCTCCTACAATGAGCAGTTCTTC. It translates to CASSSGLAGGSSYNEQFF.

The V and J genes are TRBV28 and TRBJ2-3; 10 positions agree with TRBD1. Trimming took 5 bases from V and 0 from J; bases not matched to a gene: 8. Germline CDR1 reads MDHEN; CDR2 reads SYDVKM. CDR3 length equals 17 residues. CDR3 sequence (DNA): TGTGCCAGCAGTAGCGGGACAGGGGTTCGTAGCACAGATACGCAGTATTTT. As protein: CASSSGTGVRSTDTQYF.

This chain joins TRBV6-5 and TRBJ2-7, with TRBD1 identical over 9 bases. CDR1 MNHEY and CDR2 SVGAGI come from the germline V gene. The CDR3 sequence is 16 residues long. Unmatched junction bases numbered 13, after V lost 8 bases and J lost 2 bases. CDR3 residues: CASLDPTGQGTYEQYF. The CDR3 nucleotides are TGTGCCAGCCTCGATCCGACGGGACAGGGAACCTACGAGCAGTACTTC.

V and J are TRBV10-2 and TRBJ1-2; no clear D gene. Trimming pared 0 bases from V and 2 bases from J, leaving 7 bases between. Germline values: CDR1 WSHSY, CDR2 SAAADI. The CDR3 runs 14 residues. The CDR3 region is CASSESYLNYGYTF. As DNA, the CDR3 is TGCGCCAGCAGTGAGTCTTATTTGAACTATGGCTACACCTTC.

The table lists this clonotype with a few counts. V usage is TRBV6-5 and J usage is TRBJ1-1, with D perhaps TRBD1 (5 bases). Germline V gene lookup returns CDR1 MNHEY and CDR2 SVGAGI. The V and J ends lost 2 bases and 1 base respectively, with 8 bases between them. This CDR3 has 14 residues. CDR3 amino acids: CASSYPGRNTEAFF. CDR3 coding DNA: TGTGCCAGCAGTTACCCGGGGCGGAACACTGAAGCTTTCTTT.

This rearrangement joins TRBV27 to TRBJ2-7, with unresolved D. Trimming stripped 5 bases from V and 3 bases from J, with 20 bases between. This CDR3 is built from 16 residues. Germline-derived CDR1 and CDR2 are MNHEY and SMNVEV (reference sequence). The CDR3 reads CASSPYLGPHGYEQYF. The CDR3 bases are TGTGCCAGCAGTCCATACCTCGGACCCCATGGCTACGAGCAGTACTTC.

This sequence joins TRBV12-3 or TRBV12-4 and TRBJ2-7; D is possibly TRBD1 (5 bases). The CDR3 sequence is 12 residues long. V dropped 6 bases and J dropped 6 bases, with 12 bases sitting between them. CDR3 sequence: CASRGRLPEQYF. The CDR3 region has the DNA TGTGCCAGCAGGGGGCGTCTCCCCGAGCAGTACTTC.

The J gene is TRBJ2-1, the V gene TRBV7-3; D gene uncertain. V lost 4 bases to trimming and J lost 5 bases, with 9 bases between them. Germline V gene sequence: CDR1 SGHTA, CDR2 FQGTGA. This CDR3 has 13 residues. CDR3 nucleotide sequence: TGTGCCAGCAGCTCGTCCGGCAACAATGAGCAGTTCTTC. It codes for CASSSSGNNEQFF.

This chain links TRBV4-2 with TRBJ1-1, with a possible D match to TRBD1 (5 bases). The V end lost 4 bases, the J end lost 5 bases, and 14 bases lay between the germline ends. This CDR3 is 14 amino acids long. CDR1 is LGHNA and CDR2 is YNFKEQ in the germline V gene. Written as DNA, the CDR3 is TGTGCCAGCAGCCCTCGGGACTTCAGGACTGAAGCTTTCTTT. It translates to CASSPRDFRTEAFF.

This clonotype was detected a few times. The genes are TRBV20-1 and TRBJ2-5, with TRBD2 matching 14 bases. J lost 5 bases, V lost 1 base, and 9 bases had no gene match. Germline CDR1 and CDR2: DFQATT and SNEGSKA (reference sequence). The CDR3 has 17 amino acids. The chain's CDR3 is CSARGPDRTSGRETQYF. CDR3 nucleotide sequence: TGCAGTGCTAGAGGTCCCGACCGGACTAGCGGGAGGGAGACCCAGTACTTC.

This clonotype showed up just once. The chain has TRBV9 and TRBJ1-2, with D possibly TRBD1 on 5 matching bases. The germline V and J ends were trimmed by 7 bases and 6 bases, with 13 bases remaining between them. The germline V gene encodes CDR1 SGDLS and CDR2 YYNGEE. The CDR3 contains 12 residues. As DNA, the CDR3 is TGTGCCAGCTACTCAGGGACGGATGGCTACACCTTC. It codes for CASYSGTDGYTF.

The chain's CDR3 is CASGPEAGFQETQYF. For the CDR3, the DNA is TGTGCTAGTGGTCCTGAAGCCGGGTTCCAAGAGACCCAGTACTTC. The rearrangement links TRBV12-5 to TRBJ2-5; no clear D. The CDR3 contains 15 residues. Trimming cost V 5 bases and J 1 base, with 14 bases left between them. The V gene's germline CDR1 is LGHNT and CDR2 FRNRAP. Supplemented by reference TRBV12-5 and TRBJ2-5, the full variable domain reads DARVTQTPRHKVTEMGQEVTMRCQPILGHNTVFWYRQTMMQGLELLAYFRNRAPLDDSGMPKDRFSAEMPDATLATLKIQPSEPRDSAVYFCASGPEAGFQETQYFGPGTRLLVL.

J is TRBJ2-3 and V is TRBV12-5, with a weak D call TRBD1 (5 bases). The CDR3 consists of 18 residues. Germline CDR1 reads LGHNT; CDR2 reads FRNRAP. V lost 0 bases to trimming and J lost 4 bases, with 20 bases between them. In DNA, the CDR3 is TGTGCTAGTGGTTTGGTACTGGCGCAGGGCGGCAATGCAGATACGCAGTATTTT. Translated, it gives CASGLVLAQGGNADTQYF.

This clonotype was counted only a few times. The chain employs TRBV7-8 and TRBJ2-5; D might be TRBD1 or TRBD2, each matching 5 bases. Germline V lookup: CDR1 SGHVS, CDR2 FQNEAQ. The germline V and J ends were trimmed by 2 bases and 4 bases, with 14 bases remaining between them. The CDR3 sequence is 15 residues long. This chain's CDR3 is CASSLRSSGRETQYF. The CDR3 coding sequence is TGTGCCAGCAGCTTAAGGTCCTCGGGGCGAGAGACCCAGTACTTC.

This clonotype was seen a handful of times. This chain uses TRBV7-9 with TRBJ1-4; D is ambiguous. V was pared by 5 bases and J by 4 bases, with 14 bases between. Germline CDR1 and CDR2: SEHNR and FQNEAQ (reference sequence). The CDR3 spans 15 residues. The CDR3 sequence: CASSARGDLNEKLFF. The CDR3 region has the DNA TGTGCCAGCAGCGCCCGGGGAGACCTTAATGAAAAACTGTTTTTT.

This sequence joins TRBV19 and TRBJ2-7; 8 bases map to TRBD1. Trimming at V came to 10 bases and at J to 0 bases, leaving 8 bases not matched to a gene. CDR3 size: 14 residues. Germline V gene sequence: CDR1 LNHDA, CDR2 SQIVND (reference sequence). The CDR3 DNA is TGTGCCACCGCGGGACAGGTGAGCTCCTACGAGCAGTACTTC. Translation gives CATAGQVSSYEQYF.

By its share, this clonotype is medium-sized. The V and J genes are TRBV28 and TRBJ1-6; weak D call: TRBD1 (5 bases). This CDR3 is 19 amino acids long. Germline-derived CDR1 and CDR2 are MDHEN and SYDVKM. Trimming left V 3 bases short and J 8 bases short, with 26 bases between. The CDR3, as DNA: TGTGCCAGCAGTTTTCAACCCCTCACAGGCTTGTCGTCTGATTCACCCCTCCACTTT. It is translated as CASSFQPLTGLSSDSPLHF.

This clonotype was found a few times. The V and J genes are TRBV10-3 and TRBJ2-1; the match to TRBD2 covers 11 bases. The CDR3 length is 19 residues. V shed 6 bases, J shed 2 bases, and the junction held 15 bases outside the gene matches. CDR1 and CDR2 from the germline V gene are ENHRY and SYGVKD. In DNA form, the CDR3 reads TGTGCCATCAGCCCGGAGGGGCTAGCGGGGGGTTCAACCTACAATGAGCAGTTCTTC. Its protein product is CAISPEGLAGGSTYNEQFF.

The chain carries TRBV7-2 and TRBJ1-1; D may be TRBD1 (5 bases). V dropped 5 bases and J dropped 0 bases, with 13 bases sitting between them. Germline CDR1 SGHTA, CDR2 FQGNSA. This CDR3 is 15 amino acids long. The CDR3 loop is CASSLGGGVNTEAFF. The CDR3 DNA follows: TGTGCCAGCAGCCTAGGCGGGGGTGTGAACACTGAAGCTTTCTTT.

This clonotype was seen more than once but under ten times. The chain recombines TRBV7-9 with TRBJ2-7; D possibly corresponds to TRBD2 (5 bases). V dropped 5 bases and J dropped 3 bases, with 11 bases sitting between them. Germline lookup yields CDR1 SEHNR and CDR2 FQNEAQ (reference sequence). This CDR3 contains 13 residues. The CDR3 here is CASSSGRIYEQYF. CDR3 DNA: TGTGCCAGCAGCAGCGGACGGATCTACGAGCAGTACTTC.

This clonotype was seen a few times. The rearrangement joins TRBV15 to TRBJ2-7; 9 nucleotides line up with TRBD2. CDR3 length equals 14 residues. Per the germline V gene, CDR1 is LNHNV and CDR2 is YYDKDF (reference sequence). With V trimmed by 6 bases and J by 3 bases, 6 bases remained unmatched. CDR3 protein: CATSPAGGYYEQYF. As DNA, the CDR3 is TGTGCCACCAGTCCAGCGGGAGGATACTACGAGCAGTACTTC. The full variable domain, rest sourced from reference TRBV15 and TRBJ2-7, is DAMVIQNPRYQVTQFGKPVTLSCSQTLNHNVMYWYQQKSSQAPKLLFHYYDKDFNNEADTPDNFQSRRPNTSFCFLDIRSPGLGDTAMYLCATSPAGGYYEQYFGPGTRLTVT.

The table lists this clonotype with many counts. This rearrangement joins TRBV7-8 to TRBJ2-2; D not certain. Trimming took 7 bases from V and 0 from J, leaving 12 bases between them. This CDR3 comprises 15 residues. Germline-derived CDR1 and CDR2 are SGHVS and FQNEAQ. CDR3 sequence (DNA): TGTGCCAGCACCGGAGTAGTCGCGAACACCGGGGAGCTGTTTTTT. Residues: CASTGVVANTGELFF.

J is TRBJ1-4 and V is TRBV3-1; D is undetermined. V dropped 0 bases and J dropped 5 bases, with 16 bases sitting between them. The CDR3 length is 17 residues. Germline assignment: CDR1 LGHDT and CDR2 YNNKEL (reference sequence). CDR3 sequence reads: CASSQDKTPLENEKLFF. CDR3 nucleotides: TGTGCCAGCAGCCAAGATAAAACACCTCTCGAAAATGAAAAACTGTTTTTT.

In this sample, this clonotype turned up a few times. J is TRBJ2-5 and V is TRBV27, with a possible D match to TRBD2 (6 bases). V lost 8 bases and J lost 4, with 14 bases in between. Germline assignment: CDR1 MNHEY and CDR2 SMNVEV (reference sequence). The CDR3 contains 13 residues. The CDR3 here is CASGAGIVETQYF. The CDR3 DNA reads TGTGCCAGCGGGGCGGGAATTGTAGAGACCCAGTACTTC.

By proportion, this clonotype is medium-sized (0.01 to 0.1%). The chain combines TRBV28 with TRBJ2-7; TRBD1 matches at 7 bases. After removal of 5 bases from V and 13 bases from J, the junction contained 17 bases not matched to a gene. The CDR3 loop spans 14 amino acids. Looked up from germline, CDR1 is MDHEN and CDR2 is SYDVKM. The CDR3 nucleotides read TGTGCCAGCAGTCCCCCGACAGGGTCCCGACGCAAATACTTC. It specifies CASSPPTGSRRKYF.

The CDR3 region is CASSWTENTGELFF. For the CDR3, the DNA is TGTGCCAGCAGTTGGACTGAGAACACCGGGGAGCTGTTTTTT. The chain is built from TRBV27 and TRBJ2-2; tentative D call: TRBD2 (5 bases). This CDR3 has 14 amino acids. The germline V gene encodes CDR1 MNHEY and CDR2 SMNVEV (reference sequence). Between the trimmed V and J ends, which lost 4 bases and 1 base, there was a span of 7 bases.